This T cell receptor beta chain was captured by sequencing in a study of Graves' ophthalmopathy and Graves' hyperthyroidism. General study findings and limits: It was with about 71% sensitivity and 72.22% specificity that the model predicted ophthalmopathy progression. Blood also contained most of the expanded thyroid clonotypes above 0.001 frequency. Built on 13 signatures, a model told ophthalmopathy apart from stable hyperthyroidism with 85% to 90% sensitivity and 70% to 82% specificity.

Amplification targeted the TCR beta CDR3 regions, with RNA transcripts as the source material. HTBI primers primed a first-round RT-PCR, and a second-round multiplex PCR followed. TCRdb re-called the multiplex PCR reads with MiXCR, one entry per CDR3 protein. Counted here are around 400,000 distinct CDR3 sequences, more than 20% occurring once; the ten biggest clones make up roughly 3%. The table lists this clonotype with many counts. Its antigen is still unknown. CDR1 and CDR2 (germline): SQVTM, ANQGSEA. Trimming removed 4 bases from V and 0 bases from J; junction bases left unmatched: 2. CDR3 length: 14 amino acids. Uncontrolled infections, pregnancy, lactation or other autoimmune diseases led to patient exclusion.

The TCR comes from a young woman with stable Graves' hyperthyroidism. Source material: peripheral blood. The chain combines TRBV29-1 with TRBJ1-5; 8 positions agree with TRBD1. CDR3 region: CSVVDRDSNQPQHF. In DNA form, the CDR3 reads TGCAGCGTTGTGGACAGGGATAGCAATCAGCCCCAGCATTTT.